This T cell receptor (beta chain) was sequenced for a study of blood T cell repertoires in COVID-19. On the study more broadly: From T cells, B-cell-depleted T cells, or PBMCs came the material, which was cDNA or gDNA.

The CDR3 extends over 14 amino acids. This table comes from immunoSEQ multiplex PCR, and its TCRdb copy is limited to in-frame clones, with some not included. This table holds some 250,000 clones, around nine tenths found once. This receptor was obtained from a woman aged 40 to 50 who had recovered from COVID-19. V and J are TRBV21-1 and TRBJ1-4. TRBV21-1 is classified as a pseudogene. Specimen: peripheral blood. CDR3 nucleotide sequence: TGTGCCAGCAGCAGAGGGGGAGGGCGTGAAAAACTGTTTTTT. This codes for CASSRGGGREKLFF.